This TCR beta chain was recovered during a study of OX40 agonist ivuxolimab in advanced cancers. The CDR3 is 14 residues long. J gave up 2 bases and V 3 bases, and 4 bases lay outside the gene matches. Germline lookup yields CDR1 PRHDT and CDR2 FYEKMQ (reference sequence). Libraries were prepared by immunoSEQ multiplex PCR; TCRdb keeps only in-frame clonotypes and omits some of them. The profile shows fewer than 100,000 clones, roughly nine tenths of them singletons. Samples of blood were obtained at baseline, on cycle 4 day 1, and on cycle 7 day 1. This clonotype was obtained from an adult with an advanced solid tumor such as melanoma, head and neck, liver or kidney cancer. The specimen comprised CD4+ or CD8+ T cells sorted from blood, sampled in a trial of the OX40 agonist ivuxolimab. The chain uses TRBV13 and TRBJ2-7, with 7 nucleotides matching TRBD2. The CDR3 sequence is CASSFGLVPYEQYF. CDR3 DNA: TGTGCCAGCAGCTTCGGACTAGTACCCTACGAGCAGTACTTC. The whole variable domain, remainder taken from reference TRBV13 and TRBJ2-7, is AAGVIQSPRHLIKEKRETATLKCYPIPRHDTVYWYQQGPGQDPQFLISFYEKMQSDKGSIPDRFSAQQFSDYHSELNMSSLELGDSALYFCASSFGLVPYEQYFGPGTRLTVT.